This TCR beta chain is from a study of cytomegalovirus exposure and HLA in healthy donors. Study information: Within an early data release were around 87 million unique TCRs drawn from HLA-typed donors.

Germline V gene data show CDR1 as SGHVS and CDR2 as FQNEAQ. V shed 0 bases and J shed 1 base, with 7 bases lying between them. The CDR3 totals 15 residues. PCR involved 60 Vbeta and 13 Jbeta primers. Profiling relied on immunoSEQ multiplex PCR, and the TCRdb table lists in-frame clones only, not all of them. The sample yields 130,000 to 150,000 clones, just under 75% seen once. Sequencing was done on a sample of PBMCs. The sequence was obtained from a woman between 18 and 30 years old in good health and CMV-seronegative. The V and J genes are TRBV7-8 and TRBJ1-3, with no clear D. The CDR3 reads CASSLATPSGNTIYF. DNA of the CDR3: TGTGCCAGCAGCTTAGCGACTCCGTCTGGAAACACCATATATTTT.